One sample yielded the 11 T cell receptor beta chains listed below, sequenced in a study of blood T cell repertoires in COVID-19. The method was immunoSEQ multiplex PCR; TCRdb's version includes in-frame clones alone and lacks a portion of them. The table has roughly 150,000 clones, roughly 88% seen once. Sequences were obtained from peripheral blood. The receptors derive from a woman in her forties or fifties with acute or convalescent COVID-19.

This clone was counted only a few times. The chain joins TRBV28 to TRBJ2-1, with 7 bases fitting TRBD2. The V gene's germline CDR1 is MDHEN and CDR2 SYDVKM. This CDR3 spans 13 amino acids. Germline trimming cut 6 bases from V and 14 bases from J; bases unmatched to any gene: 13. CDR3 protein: CASRLSLLREKFF. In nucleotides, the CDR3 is TGTGCCAGCAGACTTAGTTTGCTGCGGGAGAAGTTCTTC.

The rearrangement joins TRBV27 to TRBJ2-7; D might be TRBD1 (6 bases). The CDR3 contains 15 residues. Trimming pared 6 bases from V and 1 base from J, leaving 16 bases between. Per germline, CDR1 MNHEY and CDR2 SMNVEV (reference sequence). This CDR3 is CASSLQDRRSYEQYF. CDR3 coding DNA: TGTGCCAGCAGCCTGCAAGACAGGCGTTCCTACGAGCAGTACTTC.

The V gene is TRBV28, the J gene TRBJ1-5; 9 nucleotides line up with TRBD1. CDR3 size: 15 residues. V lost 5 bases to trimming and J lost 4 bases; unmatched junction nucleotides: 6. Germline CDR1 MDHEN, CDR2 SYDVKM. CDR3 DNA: TGTGCCAGCAGTGGAGGTGGGACAGGGAATCAGCCCCAGCATTTT. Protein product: CASSGGGTGNQPQHF.

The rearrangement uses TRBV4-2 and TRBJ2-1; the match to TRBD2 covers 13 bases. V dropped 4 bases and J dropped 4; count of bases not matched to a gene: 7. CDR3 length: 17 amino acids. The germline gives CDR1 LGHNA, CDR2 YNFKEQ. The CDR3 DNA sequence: TGTGCCAGCAGCCCACTAGCGGGGGGGCCTAGGTACAATGAGCAGTTCTTC. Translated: CASSPLAGGPRYNEQFF.

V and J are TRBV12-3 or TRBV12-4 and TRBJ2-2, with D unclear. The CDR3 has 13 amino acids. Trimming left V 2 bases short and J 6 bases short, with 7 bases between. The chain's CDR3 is CASSLPGSGELFF. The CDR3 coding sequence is TGTGCCAGCAGTTTACCGGGTTCCGGGGAGCTGTTTTTT.

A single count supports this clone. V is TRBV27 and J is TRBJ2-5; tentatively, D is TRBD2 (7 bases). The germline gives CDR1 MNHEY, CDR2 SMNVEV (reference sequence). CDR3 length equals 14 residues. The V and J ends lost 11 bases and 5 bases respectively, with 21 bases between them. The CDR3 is CASSGDGGPETQYF. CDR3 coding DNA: TGTGCCTCCTCAGGGGACGGGGGGCCGGAGACCCAGTACTTC.

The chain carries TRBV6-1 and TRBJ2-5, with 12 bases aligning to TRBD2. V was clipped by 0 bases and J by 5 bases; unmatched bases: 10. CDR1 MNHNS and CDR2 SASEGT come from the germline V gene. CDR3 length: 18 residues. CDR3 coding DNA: TGTGCCAGCAGTGAAGCGCTCTCTAGCGGGAGGGCTTGGGAGACCCAGTACTTC. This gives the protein CASSEALSSGRAWETQYF.

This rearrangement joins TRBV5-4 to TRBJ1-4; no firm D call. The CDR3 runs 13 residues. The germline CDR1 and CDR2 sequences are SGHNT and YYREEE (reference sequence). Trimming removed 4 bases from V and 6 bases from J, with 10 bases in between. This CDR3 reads CASSVAHDEKLFF. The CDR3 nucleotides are TGTGCCAGCAGCGTGGCCCATGATGAAAAACTGTTTTTT.

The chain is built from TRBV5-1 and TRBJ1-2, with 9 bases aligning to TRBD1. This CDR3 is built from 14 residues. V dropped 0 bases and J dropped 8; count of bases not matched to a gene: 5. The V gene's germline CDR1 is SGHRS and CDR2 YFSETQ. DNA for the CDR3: TGCGCCAGCAGCTTGGGGACAGGGGAGCACGGCTACACCTTC. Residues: CASSLGTGEHGYTF.

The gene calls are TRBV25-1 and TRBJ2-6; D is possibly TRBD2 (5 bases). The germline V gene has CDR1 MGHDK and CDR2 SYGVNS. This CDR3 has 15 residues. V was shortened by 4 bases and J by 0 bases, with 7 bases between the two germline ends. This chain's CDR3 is CASSGGSSGANVLTF. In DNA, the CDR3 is TGTGCCAGCAGTGGAGGGTCCTCTGGGGCCAACGTCCTGACTTTC.

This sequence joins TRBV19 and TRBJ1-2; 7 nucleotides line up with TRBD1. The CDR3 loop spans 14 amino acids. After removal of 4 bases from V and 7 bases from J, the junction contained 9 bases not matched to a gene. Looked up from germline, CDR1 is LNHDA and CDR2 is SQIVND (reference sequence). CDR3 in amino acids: CASSTTGDAGGYTF. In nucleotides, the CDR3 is TGTGCCAGTAGTACAACAGGGGATGCGGGTGGCTACACCTTC.